This T cell receptor (beta chain) was recorded in a study of blood T cell repertoires in COVID-19. Study summary: Specimens from acute and convalescent COVID-19 originated in the United States, Italy and Spain.

Produced via immunoSEQ multiplex PCR; TCRdb's table is partial and in-frame only. Of 350,000 or so clones in the sample, roughly 89% were seen once. Germline V gene lookup returns CDR1 LNHDA and CDR2 SQIVND (reference sequence). The V gene end was trimmed by 5 bases and the J gene end by 8 bases; junction bases not matched to a gene: 10. There are 16 residues in the CDR3. Sequencing input: peripheral blood. The clonotype originates from a woman aged 60-75 years with COVID-19, enrolled during active disease. The chain employs TRBV19 and TRBJ1-6, with 9 nucleotides matching TRBD1. The CDR3 loop reads CASSFRAGTGHSPLHF. The CDR3, as DNA: TGTGCCAGTAGTTTTAGAGCCGGGACAGGGCATTCACCCCTCCACTTT.